This TCR beta chain was recovered during a study of blood T cell repertoires in COVID-19 (dated by TCRdb to 2019 to 2021). Describing the broader study: The collaborator samples originated in the United States, Italy and Spain and spanned the acute and convalescent phases of COVID-19. The dataset comprised deeply sampled blood TCRbeta repertoires from subjects exposed to, actively infected with, or recovered from COVID-19. The material from the prospective study consisted of cDNA or gDNA derived from T cells, B-cell-depleted T cells, or PBMCs. Where HLA class I and class II types were available, the types were taken from metadata supplied by the sample provider, not from assay-based typing. A de-identified subject ID, COVID-19 status, age in years and sex were almost always included in the sample metadata. Samples were obtained from the ongoing ImmuneRACE study (first 160 participants) and from 1,254 subjects provided by 6 global collaborators. The repertoires were released in a freely available public database intended as a resource for research on the immune response to SARS-CoV-2.

Participants in the prospective study were enrolled through a virtual design, were aged about 18 to 90 years, and lived in 24 United States geographic areas. To assign participants to cohorts, the prospective study relied on clinical history that participants themselves reported in a screening survey and a study questionnaire. In the prospective study, mobile phlebotomists collected whole blood, serum and a nasopharyngeal or oropharyngeal swab from each participant. Participants in the prospective study had the option to provide additional blood draws and questionnaires over a roughly two-month period. Before DNA extraction, prospective study blood samples were shipped either frozen or at room temperature. TCRbeta CDR3 regions were amplified from genomic DNA using the immunoSEQ Assay, a bias-controlled multiplex PCR. The authors' analysis ran thus. Within the assay, amplification of reference gene primers was used to estimate how many nucleated cells each sample contained. To quantify the absolute abundance of each unique TCRbeta CDR3 rearrangement, sequence reads were collapsed and filtered. Productive Simpson clonality was computed per sample as the square root of Simpson's diversity index over productive rearrangements. TCRdb provides this immuneACCESS table in a form limited to in-frame rearrangements. Some clones are lacking; in checked studies, under half of them reflect an unresolved V gene, and why the rest are absent is not known. V and J calls plus clone size are reproduced from that table; the DNA served to infer D and trimming. Recorded for this sample are roughly 220,000 clones; around 85% of them occurred a single time. 1.3% of the sample lies in the top ten.

Remarks on this clone: Its antigen is still unknown. Base qualities are missing; no much larger clone stands one base away.

Trimming takes 3 bases off V and 0 bases off J; junction bases not matched to a gene: 2. Counted from cysteine to phenylalanine, this CDR3 has 15 amino acids. CDR3 DNA only is kept here, 45 bases in frame from base 1. CDR1 and CDR2 are read off the germline V gene as SGDLS and YYNGEE. General conclusions and limits of the study: The quantity of clinical and demographic metadata differed by source and by participant and was supplied without curation.

The chain uses TRBV9 and TRBJ1-3, with 8 middle bases fitting TRBD1. Material: PBMCs or T cells enriched from blood (not recorded which). The sequence derives from a middle-aged woman with acute COVID-19. CDR3 region: CASSATGASGNTIYF. In nucleotides, the sequence is TGTGCCAGCAGCGCGACAGGGGCCTCTGGAAACACCATATATTTT. Reference TRBV9 and TRBJ1-3 genes cover what lies past the CDR3, so the full variable domain is DSGVTQTPKHLITATGQRVTLRCSPRSGDLSVYWYQQSLDQGLQFLIQYYNGEERAKGNILERFSAQQFPDLHSELNLSSLELGDSALYFCASSATGASGNTIYFGEGSWLTVV.